This T cell receptor (beta chain) originates from a study of OX40 agonist ivuxolimab in advanced cancers. Germline loops: CDR1 MGHDK, CDR2 SYGVNS. Trimming cost V 2 bases and J 3 bases, with 10 bases left between them. This CDR3 is built from 15 residues. Study-wide points: At doses 0.1 to 3.0 mg/kg, CD4+ and CD8+ clones expanded. In a subset of nonresponders, normalized T-cell clonal expansion was also low.

The method was immunoSEQ multiplex PCR; TCRdb's version includes in-frame clones alone and lacks a portion of them. The data show 25,000 to 35,000 clones, with 88% seen just once and more than 30% held by the top ten. Patients were excluded for autoimmune disease history or systemic immunosuppression. As regards this clone: No antigen is known for it.

The material sequenced was CD4+ or CD8+ T cells sorted from blood, taken in a trial of the OX40 agonist ivuxolimab. This receptor was obtained from an adult with an advanced solid tumor such as melanoma, head and neck, liver or kidney cancer. The J gene is TRBJ2-2, the V gene TRBV25-1; the D call may be TRBD1 or TRBD2 (6 bases each). CDR3 sequence reads: CASSEGGLDTGELFF. CDR3 nucleotides: TGTGCCAGCAGTGAAGGGGGGCTAGACACCGGGGAGCTGTTTTTT.